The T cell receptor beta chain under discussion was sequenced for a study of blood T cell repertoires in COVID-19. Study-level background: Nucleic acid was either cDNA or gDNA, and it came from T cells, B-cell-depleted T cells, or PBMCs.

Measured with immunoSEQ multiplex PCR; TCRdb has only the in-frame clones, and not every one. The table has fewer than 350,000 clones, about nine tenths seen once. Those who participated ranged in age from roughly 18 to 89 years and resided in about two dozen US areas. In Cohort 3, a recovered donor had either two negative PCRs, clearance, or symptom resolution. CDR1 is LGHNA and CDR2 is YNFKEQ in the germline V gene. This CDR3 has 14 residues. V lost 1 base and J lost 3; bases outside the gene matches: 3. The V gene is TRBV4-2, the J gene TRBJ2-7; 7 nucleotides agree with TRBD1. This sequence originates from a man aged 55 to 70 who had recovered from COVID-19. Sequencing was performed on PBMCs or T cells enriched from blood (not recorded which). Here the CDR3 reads CASSQGQGIYEQYF. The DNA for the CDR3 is TGTGCCAGCAGCCAAGGACAGGGTATCTACGAGCAGTACTTC.